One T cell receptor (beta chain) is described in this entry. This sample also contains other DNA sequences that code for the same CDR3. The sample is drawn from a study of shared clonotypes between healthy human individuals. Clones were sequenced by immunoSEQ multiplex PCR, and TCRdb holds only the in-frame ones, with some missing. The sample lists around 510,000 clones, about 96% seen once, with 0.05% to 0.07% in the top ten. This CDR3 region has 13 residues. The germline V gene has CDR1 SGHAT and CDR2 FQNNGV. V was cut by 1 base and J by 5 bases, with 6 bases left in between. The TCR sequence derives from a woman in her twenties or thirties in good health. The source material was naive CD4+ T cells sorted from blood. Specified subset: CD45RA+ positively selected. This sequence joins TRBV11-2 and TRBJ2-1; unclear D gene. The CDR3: CASSLGQNNEQFF. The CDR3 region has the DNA TGTGCCAGCAGCTTAGGGCAAAACAATGAGCAGTTCTTC.